What follows describes a single T cell receptor beta chain. The antigen is not known. The data were taken from a study of T cell responses to AZD1222 COVID-19 vaccine. On the study more broadly: Pooled in the analysis were second doses at about 4 or about 12 weeks. Study-level findings and limits: When two AZD1222 doses had been given, Spike-specific TCR breadth and depth rose. After the peak T cell response, and only then, were repertoires sampled. Unmutated variant regions are reportedly targeted by nearly half of spike-specific TCRs.

Trimming stripped 5 bases from V and 4 bases from J, with 8 bases between. Germline CDR1 is SEHNR and CDR2 is FQNEAQ (reference sequence). This CDR3 is 12 amino acids long. Data came from immunoSEQ multiplex PCR; TCRdb stores just in-frame clones and leaves some out. The sample records under 200,000 clones, about nine tenths being singletons. This chain links TRBV7-9 with TRBJ1-1; D unresolved. Sequenced material: peripheral blood, taken on day 0 of AZD1222 vaccination. The source of this sequence is an adult in good health. The CDR3 loop reads CASSLPPTEAFF. CDR3 nucleotide sequence: TGTGCCAGCAGCCTCCCCCCCACTGAAGCTTTCTTT.